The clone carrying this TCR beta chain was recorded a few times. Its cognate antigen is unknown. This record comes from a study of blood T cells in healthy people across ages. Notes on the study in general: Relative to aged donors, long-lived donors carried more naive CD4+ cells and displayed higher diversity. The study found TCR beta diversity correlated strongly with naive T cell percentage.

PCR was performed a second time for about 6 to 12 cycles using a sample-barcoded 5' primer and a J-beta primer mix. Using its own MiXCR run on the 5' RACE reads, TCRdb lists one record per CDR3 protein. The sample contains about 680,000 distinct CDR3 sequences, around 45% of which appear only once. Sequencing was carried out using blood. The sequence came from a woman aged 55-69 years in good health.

The CDR3 region has the DNA TGTGCCAGCAGTGAACGGGGAGGGCAGTTCTTC. Its translation: CASSERGGQFF. The chain recombines TRBV2 with TRBJ2-1; tentative D call: TRBD2 (6 bases). The CDR3 is 11 residues long. V lost 2 bases, J lost 12 bases, and 8 bases lay in between. Germline assignment: CDR1 SNHLY and CDR2 FYNNEI.